A selection of T cell receptor beta chains follows, all from one sample in a study of blood T cell repertoires in COVID-19. Libraries were prepared by immunoSEQ multiplex PCR; TCRdb keeps only in-frame clonotypes and omits some of them. This table has 360,000 or so clones, around nine tenths appearing once. The sequenced material came from peripheral blood. The receptor source for this set is a woman in her sixties with COVID-19, enrolled during active disease. The CDR3 runs from the conserved cysteine through the conserved F or W. The D gene is left open where the match is weak. The size of a clone is reported for some rows only, either as once, few or many, or as a class for expanded clones.

d_call	clone_size	j_call	v_call	cdr3_nt	cdr3_aa
TRBD2	.	TRBJ2-1	TRBV7-9	TGTGCCAGCAGCTTAACGTCTAGCGGGGGGGCTTCATATGAGCAGTTCTTC	CASSLTSSGGASYEQFF
.	.	TRBJ1-6	TRBV2	TGTGCCAGCAGTAGGAGAGGACAGCCCAATAATTCACCCCTCCACTTT	CASSRRGQPNNSPLHF
TRBD1	.	TRBJ2-7	TRBV5-4	TGTGCCAGCAGCCCCCCTCGGGGACAGGCCCCTCTGGGCGAGCAGTACTTC	CASSPPRGQAPLGEQYF
.	.	TRBJ1-6	TRBV5-5	TGTGCCAGCAGCTTTACAGGAATTTCACCCCTCCACTTT	CASSFTGISPLHF
.	.	TRBJ1-1	TRBV6-1	TGTGCCAGCAGTGAATGGAGGCCGAACACTGAAGCTTTCTTT	CASSEWRPNTEAFF
.	.	TRBJ1-2	TRBV28	TGTGCCAGCAGTGTCAGGGAATACTATGGCTACACCTTC	CASSVREYYGYTF
.	.	TRBJ2-3	TRBV6-6	TGTGCCAGCAGTACTCCGACAGGTCAAGATACGCAGTATTTT	CASSTPTGQDTQYF
.	.	TRBJ2-7	TRBV3-1/TRBV3-2	TGTGCCAGCAGCCAAGACTACGGTTTCCGCTACGAGCAGTACTTC	CASSQDYGFRYEQYF
.	.	TRBJ1-1	TRBV5-6	TGTGCCAGCAGCTTCCGGGGGGGCACTGAAGCTTTCTTT	CASSFRGGTEAFF
.	.	TRBJ2-7	TRBV27	TGTGCCAGCAGTTTATCGCGGGGAACCAGTTACGAGCAGTACTTC	CASSLSRGTSYEQYF
TRBD2	.	TRBJ2-3	TRBV5-1	TGCGCCAGCAGCTTGGATCGGGCTAGCGGCCGCACAGATACGCAGTATTTT	CASSLDRASGRTDTQYF
.	.	TRBJ1-3	TRBV6-6	TGTGCCAGCAGGAGACAGATCTCTGGAAACACCATATATTTT	CASRRQISGNTIYF
TRBD1	once	TRBJ1-2	TRBV9	TGTGCCAGCAGCGTAGAAGACAGGGGAACCTATGGCTACACCTTC	CASSVEDRGTYGYTF
.	.	TRBJ1-4	TRBV7-9	TGTGCCAGCAGCTTAGCCGGGAATGAAAAACTGTTTTTT	CASSLAGNEKLFF
.	.	TRBJ2-1	TRBV2	TGTGCCAGCAGTGAAGGTCGGAGCTCCTACAATGAGCAGTTCTTC	CASSEGRSSYNEQFF
.	.	TRBJ2-5	TRBV5-8	TGTGCCAGCAGCTCCGGGCGGGGTTTCCCCCAAGAGACCCAGTACTTC	CASSSGRGFPQETQYF
TRBD2	.	TRBJ2-1	TRBV23-1	TGCGCCAGCAGTCTAGGTAGCGGGGGTTCCTACAATGAGCAGTTCTTC	CASSLGSGGSYNEQFF
.	.	TRBJ1-5	TRBV6-5	TGTGCCAGCTGGGCGGGGGGACGTGTCAATCAGCCCCAGCATTTT	CASWAGGRVNQPQHF
.	.	TRBJ1-1	TRBV11-2	TGTGCCAGCAGCTTAGTCCCCCAGGGGTACACTGAAGCTTTCTTT	CASSLVPQGYTEAFF
TRBD1	.	TRBJ1-6	TRBV18	TGTGCCAGCTCACCGACCCCGCCCGCTTGGACAGGCGACTATAATTCACCCCTCCACTTT	CASSPTPPAWTGDYNSPLHF
.	.	TRBJ1-2	TRBV28	TGTGCCAGCAGTACCAGCGGGCGGGGCTACACCTTC	CASSTSGRGYTF
.	.	TRBJ1-6	TRBV7-3	TGTGCCAGCAGCTTAAATCCCCTTAATTCACCCCTCCACTTT	CASSLNPLNSPLHF
TRBD1	.	TRBJ1-5	TRBV19	TGTGCCAGTAGCGACAGGGGTAGGAGCAATCAGCCCCAGCATTTT	CASSDRGRSNQPQHF
TRBD1	.	TRBJ1-5	TRBV13	TGTGCCAGCAGCCCCAGGTCGGGACAGTTCAATCAGCCCCAGCATTTT	CASSPRSGQFNQPQHF
TRBD1	.	TRBJ1-3	TRBV13	TGTGCCAGCAGCTGGAGAGGGGGCCGCTCTGGAAACACCATATATTTT	CASSWRGGRSGNTIYF
.	once	TRBJ2-1	TRBV11-2	TGTGCCAGCAGCTTAGGTTCGGATGAGCAGTTCTTC	CASSLGSDEQFF
.	once	TRBJ1-2	TRBV18	TGTGCCAGCTCACCCGAGGTCGGAGCTAACTATGGCTACACCTTC	CASSPEVGANYGYTF
.	.	TRBJ2-3	TRBV24-1	TGTGCCACCAGTGACACAGGGAGGGCCTCTAGCACAGATACGCAGTATTTT	CATSDTGRASSTDTQYF
TRBD1	.	TRBJ1-2	TRBV9	TGTGCCAGCACCGGGACAGACCATTCGGGGTATGGCTACACCTTC	CASTGTDHSGYGYTF
TRBD1	.	TRBJ1-5	TRBV30	TGTGCCTGGGGACAGGGGACCCAGCCCCAGCATTTT	CAWGQGTQPQHF
.	.	TRBJ2-7	TRBV11-2	TGTGCCAGCAGCTTAGGGACAGCTACCTACGAGCAGTACTTC	CASSLGTATYEQYF
.	few	TRBJ1-2	TRBV6-5	TGTGCCAGCAGTTACTCGCCTGCAGGGATTAACTATGGCTACACCTTC	CASSYSPAGINYGYTF
.	.	TRBJ1-1	TRBV9	TGTGCCAGCAGCGTAGGTGGCAGGACACACACTGAAGCTTTCTTT	CASSVGGRTHTEAFF
TRBD2	.	TRBJ2-5	TRBV4-1	TGCGCCAGCAGCCATTTGGGACTAGCGGGGGGTGAGACCCAGTACTTC	CASSHLGLAGGETQYF
TRBD1	.	TRBJ2-7	TRBV6-5	TGTGCCAGCAGAAGACAGGGAGAAGGCGAGCAGTACTTC	CASRRQGEGEQYF
.	.	TRBJ2-5	TRBV12-3/TRBV12-4	TGTGCCAGCAGTTTCTTGCGTGTGGAGACCCAGTACTTC	CASSFLRVETQYF
.	.	TRBJ1-6	TRBV5-1	TGCGCCAGCAGCTTGGCCGGGACCCGCGGGGGTTCACCCCTCCACTTT	CASSLAGTRGGSPLHF
.	.	TRBJ2-5	TRBV2	TGTGCCAGCAGTGGGGGGCCAGAGACCCAGTACTTC	CASSGGPETQYF
.	.	TRBJ2-1	TRBV20-1	TGCAGTGCTAGTTTGGCCGCGGCCTACAATGAGCAGTTCTTC	CSASLAAAYNEQFF
.	.	TRBJ1-3	TRBV5-1	TGCGCCAGCAGCGAGGACTTTTTCGGCGCTGGAAACACCATATATTTT	CASSEDFFGAGNTIYF
.	.	TRBJ2-5	TRBV12-3/TRBV12-4	TGTGCCAGCAGCCCCGGTGTGTGGGAGACCCAGTACTTC	CASSPGVWETQYF
TRBD1	.	TRBJ1-5	TRBV6-5	TGTGCCAGCAGCTTGGGACAGGGGGCCAGTCAGCCCCAGCATTTT	CASSLGQGASQPQHF